The rows below give T cell receptor beta chains drawn from one sample of a study of T cells after yellow fever vaccination. TCRdb independently ran MiXCR on the 5' RACE reads; one entry per CDR3 protein. The sample lists roughly 330,000 distinct CDR3 sequences; 4% were seen once. The specimen was PBMCs, collected 5 days after the yellow fever booster vaccination. These receptor sequences come from a man aged 18 to 30 who received the YFV17D yellow fever vaccine. The CDR3 runs from the conserved cysteine through the conserved F or W.

V	J	CDR3
TRBV6-2/TRBV6-3	TRBJ1-2	CASSPKETGHYGYTF
TRBV7-2	TRBJ2-3	CASSSVRGGYTQYF
TRBV5-5	TRBJ1-2	CASSYGPAVLDYGYTF
TRBV10-3	TRBJ2-7	CAISEVRAYEQYF
TRBV6-5	TRBJ2-5	CASSYVREWRETQYF
TRBV6-5	TRBJ2-5	CASSFIQGTGETQYF
TRBV5-1	TRBJ2-5	CASCDGGSQETQYF
TRBV25-1	TRBJ1-2	CASRGGERSNYGYTF
TRBV20-1	TRBJ1-2	CSARNGGPGSTYGYTF
TRBV20-1	TRBJ2-1	CSARDLAQGSYNEQFF
TRBV19	TRBJ1-1	CASSGVSGGDTEAFF
TRBV29-1	TRBJ2-6	CSVAVSGANVLTF
TRBV2	TRBJ2-3	CASSTPGRGGRDTQYF
TRBV29-1	TRBJ2-2	CSVGAWGAGELFF
TRBV6-2/TRBV6-3	TRBJ2-5	CASSGDRGSRETQYF
TRBV18	TRBJ1-3	CASSPRTGGSGNTIYF
TRBV20-1	TRBJ1-5	CSASQAGVLQPQHF
TRBV5-5	TRBJ1-4	CASSPTVANEKLFF
TRBV7-9	TRBJ1-2	CASSWIPSGQGDGYTF
TRBV4-1	TRBJ2-7	CASSRGPAADTTYEQYF
TRBV27	TRBJ2-2	CASSSSRELFF
TRBV5-1	TRBJ2-3	CASSEPSGGTDTQYF
TRBV4-3	TRBJ1-1	CASSPLWGAPLEAFF
TRBV28	TRBJ1-6	CASEKGPSYNSPLHF
TRBV4-3	TRBJ2-2	CASSQDPFRVGELFF
TRBV4-3	TRBJ2-3	CASSPRKSTDTQYF
TRBV18	TRBJ2-3	CASSPIAGAYTDTQYF
TRBV7-8	TRBJ1-5	CASSLGRRLVPQHF
TRBV5-5	TRBJ2-5	CASSLGPSGGGRETQYF
TRBV15	TRBJ1-6	CATSRTKGVYNSPLHF
TRBV24-1	TRBJ2-5	CATSDSPGQGTQETQYF
TRBV7-6	TRBJ2-3	CASGSFPTDTQYF
TRBV7-2	TRBJ2-4	CASSPMSIQYF
TRBV12-3/TRBV12-4	TRBJ2-3	CASRTGWDTQYF
TRBV15	TRBJ1-5	CATSRSAGDQPQHF
TRBV5-1	TRBJ2-3	CASRPTGTTDTQYF
TRBV6-5	TRBJ2-1	CASSRQGRNYNEQFF
TRBV5-1	TRBJ1-3	CASSSGRTANSGNTIYF
TRBV14	TRBJ1-1	CASSQGGRSAKAFF
TRBV3-1	TRBJ2-7	CASSQEPGQGAYEQYF
TRBV7-9	TRBJ1-2	CASSLTPAASLTYGYTF
TRBV7-9	TRBJ1-1	CASSLGVGEAFF
TRBV5-1	TRBJ2-2	CASRGTPGRDTGELFF
TRBV11-3	TRBJ2-3	CASSLGTSEHTDTQYF
TRBV5-1	TRBJ1-4	CASSLQPILIGEKLFF
TRBV5-1	TRBJ2-3	CASSLAGGVSTDTQYF
TRBV9	TRBJ2-2	CASSVSSGGANTGELFF
TRBV20-1	TRBJ1-6	CSARDGQGDKYPSPYNSPLHF
TRBV11-2	TRBJ1-4	CASSLSVGEKLFF
TRBV11-2	TRBJ2-7	CASSIGHSYEQYF
TRBV3-1	TRBJ2-1	CASSQGYNEQFF
TRBV5-6	TRBJ2-3	CASSIRTGGSTDTQYF
TRBV18	TRBJ1-1	CASSPPGVSEAFF
TRBV10-3	TRBJ2-1	CAISESVGSSYNEQFF